The TCR beta chain described here comes from a study of T cell responses to AZD1222 COVID-19 vaccine. The V gene end was trimmed by 1 base and the J gene end by 6 bases; junction bases not matched to a gene: 0. Germline CDR1 SGHVS, CDR2 FQNEAQ. The CDR3 spans 13 residues. Profiled with immunoSEQ multiplex PCR; TCRdb holds only in-frame clones, not every one. The sample yields 150,000 to 200,000 clones, 90% to 95% seen once. Source: peripheral blood, taken 28 days after the second AZD1222 dose. The sequence derives from an adult who received the AZD1222 COVID-19 vaccine. V gene TRBV7-8 combines with J gene TRBJ1-5; 7 nucleotides line up with TRBD1. The CDR3 nucleotides read TGTGCCAGCAGCTTAGACAGGGGTCAGCCCCAGCATTTT. Its protein product is CASSLDRGQPQHF.